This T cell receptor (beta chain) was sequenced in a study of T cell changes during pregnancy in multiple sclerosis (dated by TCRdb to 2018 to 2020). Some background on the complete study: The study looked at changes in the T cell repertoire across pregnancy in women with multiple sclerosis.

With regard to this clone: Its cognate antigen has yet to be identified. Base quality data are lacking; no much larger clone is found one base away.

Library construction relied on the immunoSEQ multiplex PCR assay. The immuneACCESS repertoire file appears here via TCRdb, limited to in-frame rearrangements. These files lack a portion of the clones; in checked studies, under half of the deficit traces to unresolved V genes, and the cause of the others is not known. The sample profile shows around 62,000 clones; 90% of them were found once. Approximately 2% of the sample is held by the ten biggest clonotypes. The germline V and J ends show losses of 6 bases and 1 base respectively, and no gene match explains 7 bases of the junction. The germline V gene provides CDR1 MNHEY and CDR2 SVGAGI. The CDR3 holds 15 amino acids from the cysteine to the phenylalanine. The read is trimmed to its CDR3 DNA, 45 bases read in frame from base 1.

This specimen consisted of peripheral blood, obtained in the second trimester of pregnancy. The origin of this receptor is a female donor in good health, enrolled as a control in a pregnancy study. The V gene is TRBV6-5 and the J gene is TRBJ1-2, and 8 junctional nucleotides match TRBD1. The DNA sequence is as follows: TGTGCCAGCAGCGGGACAGGATCCTATAACTATGGCTACACCTTC. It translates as CASSGTGSYNYGYTF.